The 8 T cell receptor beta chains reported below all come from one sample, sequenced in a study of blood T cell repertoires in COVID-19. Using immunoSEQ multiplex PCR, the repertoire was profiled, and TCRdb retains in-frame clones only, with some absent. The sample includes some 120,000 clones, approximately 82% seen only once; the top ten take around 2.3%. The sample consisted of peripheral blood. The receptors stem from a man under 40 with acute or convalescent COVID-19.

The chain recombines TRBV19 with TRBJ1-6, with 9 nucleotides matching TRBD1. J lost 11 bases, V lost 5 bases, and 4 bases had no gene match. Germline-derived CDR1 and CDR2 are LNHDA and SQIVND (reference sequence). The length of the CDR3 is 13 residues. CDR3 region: CASSGQGYPPLHF. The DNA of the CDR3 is TGTGCCAGTAGTGGACAGGGGTATCCACCCCTCCACTTT.

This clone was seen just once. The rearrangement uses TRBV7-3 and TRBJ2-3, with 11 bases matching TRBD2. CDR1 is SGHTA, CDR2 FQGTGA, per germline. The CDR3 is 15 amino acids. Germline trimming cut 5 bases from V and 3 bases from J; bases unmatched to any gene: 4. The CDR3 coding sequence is TGTGCCAGCAGCATCGTAGCGGGAGGGACAGATACGCAGTATTTT. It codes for CASSIVAGGTDTQYF.

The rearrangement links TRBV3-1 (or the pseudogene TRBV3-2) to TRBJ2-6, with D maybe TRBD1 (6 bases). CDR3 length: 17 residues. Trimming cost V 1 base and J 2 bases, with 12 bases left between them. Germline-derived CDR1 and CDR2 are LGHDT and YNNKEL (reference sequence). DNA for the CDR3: TGTGCCAGCAGCCAAGCGTTCAGGGGTACTGGGGCCAACGTCCTGACTTTC. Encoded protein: CASSQAFRGTGANVLTF.

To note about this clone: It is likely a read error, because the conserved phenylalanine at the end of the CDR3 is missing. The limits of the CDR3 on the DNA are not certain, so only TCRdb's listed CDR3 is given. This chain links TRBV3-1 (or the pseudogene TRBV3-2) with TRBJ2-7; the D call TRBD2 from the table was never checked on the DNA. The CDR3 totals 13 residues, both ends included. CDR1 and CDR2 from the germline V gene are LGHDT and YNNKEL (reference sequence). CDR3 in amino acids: CASSQDGGVPLEI.

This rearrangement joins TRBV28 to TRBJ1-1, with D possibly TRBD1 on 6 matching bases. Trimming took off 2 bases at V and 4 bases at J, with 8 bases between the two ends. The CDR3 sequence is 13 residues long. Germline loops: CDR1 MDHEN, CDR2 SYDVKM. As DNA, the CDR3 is TGTGCCAGCAGTTTACAGGGGAGCACTGAAGCTTTCTTT. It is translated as CASSLQGSTEAFF.

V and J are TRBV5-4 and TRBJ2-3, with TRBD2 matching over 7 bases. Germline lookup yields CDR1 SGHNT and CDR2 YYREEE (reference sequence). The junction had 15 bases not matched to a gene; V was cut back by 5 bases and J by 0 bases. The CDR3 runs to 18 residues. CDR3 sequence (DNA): TGTGCCAGCAGTGGGGGTTGGTCTAGCGGCTCTAGCACAGATACGCAGTATTTT. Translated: CASSGGWSSGSSTDTQYF.

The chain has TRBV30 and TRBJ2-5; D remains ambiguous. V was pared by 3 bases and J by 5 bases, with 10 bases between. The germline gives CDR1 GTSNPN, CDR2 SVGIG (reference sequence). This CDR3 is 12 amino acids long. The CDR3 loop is CAWSQNHETQYF. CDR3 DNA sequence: TGTGCCTGGAGCCAAAATCATGAGACCCAGTACTTC.

CDR3 in DNA: TGCGCCAGCAGCCAAGATTGGGATACAGGGGAAGTAGGCAATGAGCAGTTCTTC. Its translation is CASSQDWDTGEVGNEQFF. The chain couples TRBV4-3 to TRBJ2-1, with TRBD1 matching over 7 bases. The CDR3 consists of 18 residues. Trimming took 0 bases from V and 6 from J; bases not matched to a gene: 14. Germline-derived CDR1 and CDR2 are LGHNA and YSLEER.